The 6 T cell receptor beta chains in this list originate from one sample, sequenced in a study of T cells after yellow fever vaccination (dated by TCRdb to between 2018 and 2020). Libraries were made using 5' RACE. The sequencer was an Illumina NovaSeq 6000. TCRdb handled the public reads itself, with Q25 trimming in fastp and clone calling in MiXCR, and kept productive beta chains. CDR3 protein duplicates are merged, each entry listing the most common genes and DNA. The sample table holds 150,000 to 200,000 distinct CDR3 sequences, of which over 7% were seen once. The ten largest clones add up to around 40% of the sample. The treatment or condition label on this specimen signifies: live attenuated yellow fever vaccine strain. Specimen: CD8+ T cells sorted from PBMCs, collected 45 days after the yellow fever booster vaccination. Receptors originate from a man between 18 and 35 years old who received the YFV17D yellow fever vaccine.

The V and J genes are TRBV12-3 or TRBV12-4 and TRBJ2-7; 7 nucleotides line up with TRBD2. With V trimmed by 3 bases and J by 5 bases, 4 bases remained unmatched. The CDR3 has 13 amino acids. The CDR3 region has the DNA TGTGCCAGCAGTTTTTTCGGGGGGAACGAGCAGTACTTC. As protein: CASSFFGGNEQYF.

This chain uses TRBV25-1 with TRBJ1-2, with TRBD1 as a possible D gene (5 bases). Germline CDR1 MGHDK, CDR2 SYGVNS. CDR3 length: 14 amino acids. Trimming left V 3 bases short and J 4 bases short, with 12 bases between. The CDR3 protein is CASSDLGGVYGYTF. In DNA, the CDR3 is TGTGCCAGCAGTGATCTTGGGGGAGTCTATGGCTACACCTTC.

This clonotype occurred a few times. The chain has TRBV11-2 and TRBJ2-5; 7 bases line up with TRBD1. CDR3 size: 13 residues. The germline V gene has CDR1 SGHAT and CDR2 FQNNGV. J was trimmed by 2 bases and V by 6 bases; bases with no gene match: 3. CDR3 region: CASRWGQQETQYF. In DNA, the CDR3 is TGTGCCAGCAGATGGGGACAGCAAGAGACCCAGTACTTC.

The rearrangement joins TRBV29-1 to TRBJ2-5; 12 bases match TRBD2. J was trimmed by 5 bases and V by 3 bases; bases with no gene match: 7. This CDR3 spans 15 amino acids. The V gene's germline CDR1 is SQVTM and CDR2 ANQGSEA. DNA of the CDR3: TGCAGCGTTGAGACTAGCGGGGGACGTAGGGAGACCCAGTACTTC. This translates into CSVETSGGRRETQYF.

The chain uses TRBV7-6 and TRBJ2-2; 12 positions match TRBD2. The CDR3 consists of 17 residues. The germline V gene has CDR1 SGHVS and CDR2 FNYEAQ. J gave up 7 bases and V 0 bases, and 6 bases lay outside the gene matches. CDR3 residues: CASSLASGLAGIGELFF. As DNA, the CDR3 is TGTGCCAGCAGCTTAGCCTCTGGACTAGCGGGAATCGGGGAGCTGTTTTTT.

A few counts support this clonotype. V usage is TRBV19 and J usage is TRBJ1-2; D is possibly TRBD1 (5 bases). There are 16 residues in the CDR3. The germline V gene has CDR1 LNHDA and CDR2 SQIVND (reference sequence). V lost 7 bases to trimming and J lost 6 bases, with 24 bases between them. As DNA, the CDR3 is TGTGCCAGTAAGAAGTCGTGGGACGTCGAGGTTCATGGCTACACCTTC. Its protein product is CASKKSWDVEVHGYTF.